The 4 T cell receptor beta chains listed next were all sequenced from one sample in a study of OX40 agonist ivuxolimab in advanced cancers. Repertoires were generated with immunoSEQ multiplex PCR, while TCRdb's copy carries only in-frame clones and drops some. This repertoire shows tens of thousands of clones, around nine tenths found once; its top ten account for about 12%. The material was CD4+ or CD8+ T cells sorted from blood, obtained in a trial of the OX40 agonist ivuxolimab. Every receptor here comes from an adult with an advanced solid tumor such as melanoma, head and neck, liver or kidney cancer.

This chain connects TRBV7-2 to TRBJ2-7; 8 bases agree with TRBD1. V was pared by 5 bases and J by 3 bases, with 6 bases of the junction left unmatched. This CDR3 spans 14 amino acids. Germline CDR1 and CDR2: SGHTA and FQGNSA. The chain's CDR3 is CASSPTGDNYEQYF. The CDR3 region has the DNA TGTGCCAGCAGCCCGACAGGGGATAACTACGAGCAGTACTTC.

V gene TRBV13 combines with J gene TRBJ1-3, with no clear D. Trimming took off 5 bases at V and 4 bases at J, with 15 bases between the two ends. The CDR3 extends over 15 amino acids. Germline V gives CDR1 PRHDT, CDR2 FYEKMQ (reference sequence). The CDR3 DNA is TGTGCCAGCAGCCCTCCCCTAGGGAACGGAAACACCATATATTTT. Its translation: CASSPPLGNGNTIYF.

The chain carries TRBV28 and TRBJ2-1; 7 bases fit TRBD1. V lost 1 base and J lost 4; bases outside the gene matches: 1. Germline CDR1 and CDR2: MDHEN and SYDVKM. This CDR3 comprises 14 residues. Here the CDR3 reads CASSLLGQYNEQFF. CDR3 coding DNA: TGTGCCAGCAGTTTATTGGGACAGTACAATGAGCAGTTCTTC. The variable domain in full, with the rest retrieved from reference TRBV28 and TRBJ2-1, is DVKVTQSSRYLVKRTGEKVFLECVQDMDHENMFWYRQDPGLGLRLIYFSYDVKMKEKGDIPEGYSVSREKKERFSLILESASTNQTSMYLCASSLLGQYNEQFFGPGTRLTVL.

This clone was counted once. CDR3 region: CASSSGAVSGNTIYF. The CDR3 DNA follows: TGCGCCAGCAGCTCCGGGGCCGTTTCTGGAAACACCATATATTTT. The J gene is TRBJ1-3, the V gene TRBV5-1, with D perhaps matching TRBD1 (5 bases). This CDR3 region has 15 residues. CDR1 is SGHRS and CDR2 is YFSETQ in the germline V gene. Trimming took off 3 bases at V and 1 base at J, with 11 bases between the two ends.